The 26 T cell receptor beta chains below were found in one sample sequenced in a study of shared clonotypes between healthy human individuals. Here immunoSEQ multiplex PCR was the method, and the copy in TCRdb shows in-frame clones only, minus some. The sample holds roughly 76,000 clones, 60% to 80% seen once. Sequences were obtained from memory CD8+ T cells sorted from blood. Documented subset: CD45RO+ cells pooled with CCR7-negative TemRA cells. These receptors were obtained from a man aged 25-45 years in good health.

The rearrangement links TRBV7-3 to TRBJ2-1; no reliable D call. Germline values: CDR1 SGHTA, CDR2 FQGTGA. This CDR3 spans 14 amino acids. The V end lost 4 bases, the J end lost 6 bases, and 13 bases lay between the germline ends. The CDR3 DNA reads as TGTGCCAGCAGCTCCGCCCCCTTAGCCAATGAGCAGTTCTTC. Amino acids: CASSSAPLANEQFF.

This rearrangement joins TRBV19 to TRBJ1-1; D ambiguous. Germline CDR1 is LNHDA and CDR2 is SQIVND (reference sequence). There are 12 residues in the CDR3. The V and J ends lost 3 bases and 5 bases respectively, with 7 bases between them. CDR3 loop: CASSMWGTEAFF. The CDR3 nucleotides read TGTGCCAGTAGTATGTGGGGTACTGAAGCTTTCTTT.

For the CDR3, the DNA is TGTGCCAGCAGTTACTCGTCCAGCTCTGGAAACACCATATATTTT. Residues: CASSYSSSSGNTIYF. The V call is TRBV6-5, the J call TRBJ1-3; no definite D call. The CDR3 contains 15 residues. Germline CDR1 reads MNHEY; CDR2 reads SVGAGI. The V end lost 0 bases, the J end lost 0 bases, and 6 bases lay between the germline ends.

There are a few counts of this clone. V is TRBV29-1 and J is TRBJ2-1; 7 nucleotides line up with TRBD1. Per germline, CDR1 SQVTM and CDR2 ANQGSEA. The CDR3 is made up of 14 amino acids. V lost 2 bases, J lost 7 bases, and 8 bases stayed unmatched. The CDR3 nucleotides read TGCAGCGTTGAAAGGCAGGGGGTACTGAATGAGCAGTTCTTC. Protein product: CSVERQGVLNEQFF.

Here the CDR3 DNA reads TGTGCCAGCAGTTTTGGTTTGGGATCCTACAATGAGCAGTTCTTC. Translating gives CASSFGLGSYNEQFF. The chain uses TRBV27 and TRBJ2-1; D not resolved. This CDR3 contains 15 residues. Germline lookup yields CDR1 MNHEY and CDR2 SMNVEV (reference sequence). The V gene lost 3 bases and the J gene lost 1 base, with 10 bases spanning the gap.

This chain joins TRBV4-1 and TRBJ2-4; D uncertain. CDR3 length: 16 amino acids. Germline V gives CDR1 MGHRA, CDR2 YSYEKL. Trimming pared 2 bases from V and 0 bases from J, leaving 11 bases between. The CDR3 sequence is CASSQNIALAKNIQYF. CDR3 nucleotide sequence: TGCGCCAGCAGCCAAAACATAGCACTAGCCAAAAACATTCAGTACTTC.

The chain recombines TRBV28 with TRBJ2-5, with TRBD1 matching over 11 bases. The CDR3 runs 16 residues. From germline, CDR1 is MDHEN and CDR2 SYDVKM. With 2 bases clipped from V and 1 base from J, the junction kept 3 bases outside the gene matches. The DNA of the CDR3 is TGTGCCAGCAGTTTAAGGGGACAGGGGGTCCAAGAGACCCAGTACTTC. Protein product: CASSLRGQGVQETQYF. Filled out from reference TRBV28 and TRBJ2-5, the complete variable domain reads DVKVTQSSRYLVKRTGEKVFLECVQDMDHENMFWYRQDPGLGLRLIYFSYDVKMKEKGDIPEGYSVSREKKERFSLILESASTNQTSMYLCASSLRGQGVQETQYFGPGTRLLVL.

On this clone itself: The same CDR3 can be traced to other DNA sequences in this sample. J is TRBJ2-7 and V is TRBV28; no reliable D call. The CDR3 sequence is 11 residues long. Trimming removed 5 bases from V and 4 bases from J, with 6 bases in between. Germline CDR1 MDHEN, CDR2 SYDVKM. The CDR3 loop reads CASSTVYEQYF. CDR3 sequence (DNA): TGTGCCAGCAGTACAGTATACGAGCAGTACTTC.

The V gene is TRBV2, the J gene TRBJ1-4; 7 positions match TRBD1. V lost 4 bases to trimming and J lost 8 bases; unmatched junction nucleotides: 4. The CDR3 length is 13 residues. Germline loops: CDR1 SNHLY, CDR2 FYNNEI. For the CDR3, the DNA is TGTGCCAGCAGTGGCAGGGGGAGGGAAAAACTGTTTTTT. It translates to CASSGRGREKLFF.

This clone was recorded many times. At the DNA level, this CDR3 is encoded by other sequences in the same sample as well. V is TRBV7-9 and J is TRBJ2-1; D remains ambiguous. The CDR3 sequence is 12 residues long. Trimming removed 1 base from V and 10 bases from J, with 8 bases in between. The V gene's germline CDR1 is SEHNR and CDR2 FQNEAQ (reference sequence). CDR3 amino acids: CASSLGLGEQFF. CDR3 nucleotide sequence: TGTGCCAGCAGCTTAGGACTCGGGGAGCAGTTCTTC.

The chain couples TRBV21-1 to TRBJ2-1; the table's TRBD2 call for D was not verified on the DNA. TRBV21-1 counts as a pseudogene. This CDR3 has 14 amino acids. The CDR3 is CASSDGTCYNEQFF. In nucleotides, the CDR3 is TGTGCCAGCAGCGACGGGACTTGCTACAATGAGCAGTTCTTC.

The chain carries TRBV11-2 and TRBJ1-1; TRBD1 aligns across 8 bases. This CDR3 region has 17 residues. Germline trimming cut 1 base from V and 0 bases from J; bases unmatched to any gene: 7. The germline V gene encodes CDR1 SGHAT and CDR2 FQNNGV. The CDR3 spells CASSLGRQGSMNTEAFF. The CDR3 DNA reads TGTGCCAGCAGCTTAGGTCGACAGGGGTCCATGAACACTGAAGCTTTCTTT.

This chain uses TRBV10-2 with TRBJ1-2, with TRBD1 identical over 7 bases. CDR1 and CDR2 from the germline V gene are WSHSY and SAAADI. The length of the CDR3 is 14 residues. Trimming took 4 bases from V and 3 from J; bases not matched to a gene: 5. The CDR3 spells CASSVGTVDYGYTF. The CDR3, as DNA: TGCGCCAGCAGTGTAGGGACAGTAGACTATGGCTACACCTTC.

CDR3 amino acids: CASSLFFRGANTGELFF. As DNA, the CDR3 is TGTGCCAGCAGTTTGTTTTTTCGGGGGGCGAACACCGGGGAGCTGTTTTTT. The chain employs TRBV27 and TRBJ2-2; 7 nucleotides agree with TRBD2. The CDR3 is 17 amino acids. The V gene end was trimmed by 3 bases and the J gene end by 0 bases; junction bases not matched to a gene: 7. CDR1 is MNHEY, CDR2 SMNVEV, per germline (reference sequence).

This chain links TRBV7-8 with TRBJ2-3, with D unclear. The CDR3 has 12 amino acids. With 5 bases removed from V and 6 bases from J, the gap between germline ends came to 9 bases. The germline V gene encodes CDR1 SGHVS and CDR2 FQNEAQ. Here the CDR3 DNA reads TGTGCCAGCAGCCCCGAGAGCGATACGCAGTATTTT. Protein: CASSPESDTQYF.

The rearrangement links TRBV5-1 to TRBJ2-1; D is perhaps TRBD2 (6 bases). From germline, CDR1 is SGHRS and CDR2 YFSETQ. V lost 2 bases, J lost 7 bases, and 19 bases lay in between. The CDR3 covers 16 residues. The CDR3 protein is CASSFLGGIDSNEQFF. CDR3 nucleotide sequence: TGCGCCAGCAGCTTCCTTGGCGGGATCGATTCGAATGAGCAGTTCTTC.

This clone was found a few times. The CDR3 here is CASSIDRGQGNQPQHF. Here the CDR3 DNA reads TGTGCCAGTAGTATAGACCGGGGACAGGGGAATCAGCCCCAGCATTTT. The V and J genes are TRBV19 and TRBJ1-5; TRBD1 matches 10 bases. CDR3 length: 16 residues. Germline CDR1 LNHDA, CDR2 SQIVND (reference sequence). V shed 0 bases, J shed 4 bases, and the junction held 3 bases outside the gene matches.

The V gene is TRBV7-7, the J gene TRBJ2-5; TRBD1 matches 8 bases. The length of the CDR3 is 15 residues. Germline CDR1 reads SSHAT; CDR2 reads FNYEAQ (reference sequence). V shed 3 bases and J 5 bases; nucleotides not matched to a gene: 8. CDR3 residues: CASSLVPGGSETQYF. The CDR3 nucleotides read TGTGCCAGCAGCTTGGTACCAGGGGGCAGCGAGACCCAGTACTTC.

CDR3 sequence: CSVPGQGSYEQYF. The CDR3 coding sequence is TGCAGCGTCCCGGGACAGGGAAGCTACGAGCAGTACTTC. The gene calls are TRBV29-1 and TRBJ2-7, with TRBD1 matching over 9 bases. J lost 3 bases, V lost 6 bases, and 6 bases had no gene match. Germline values: CDR1 SQVTM, CDR2 ANQGSEA. CDR3 size: 13 residues.

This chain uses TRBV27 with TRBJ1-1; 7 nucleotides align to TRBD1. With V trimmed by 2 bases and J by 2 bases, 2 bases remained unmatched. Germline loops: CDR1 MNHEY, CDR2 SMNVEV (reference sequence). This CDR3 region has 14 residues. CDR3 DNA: TGTGCCAGCAGTTTAGAGGGGGCTAACACTGAAGCTTTCTTT. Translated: CASSLEGANTEAFF.

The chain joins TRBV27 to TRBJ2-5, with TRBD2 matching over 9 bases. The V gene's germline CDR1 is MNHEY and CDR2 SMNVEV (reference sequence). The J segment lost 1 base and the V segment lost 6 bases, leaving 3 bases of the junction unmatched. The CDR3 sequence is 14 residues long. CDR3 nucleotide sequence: TGTGCCAGCAGGACTAGCGGATTCCAAGAGACCCAGTACTTC. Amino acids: CASRTSGFQETQYF.

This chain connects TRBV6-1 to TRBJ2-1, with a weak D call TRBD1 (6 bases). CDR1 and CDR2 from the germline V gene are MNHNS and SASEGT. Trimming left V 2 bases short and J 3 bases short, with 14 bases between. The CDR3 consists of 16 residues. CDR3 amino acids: CASSELLQGLYNEQFF. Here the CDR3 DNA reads TGTGCCAGCAGTGAACTTCTGCAGGGGCTCTACAATGAGCAGTTCTTC.

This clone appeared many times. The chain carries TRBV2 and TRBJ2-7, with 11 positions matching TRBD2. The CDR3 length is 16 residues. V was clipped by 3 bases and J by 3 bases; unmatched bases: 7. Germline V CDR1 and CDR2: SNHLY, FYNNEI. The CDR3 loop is CASSDTSGSIHYEQYF. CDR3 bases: TGTGCCAGCAGTGATACTAGCGGGAGCATCCACTACGAGCAGTACTTC.

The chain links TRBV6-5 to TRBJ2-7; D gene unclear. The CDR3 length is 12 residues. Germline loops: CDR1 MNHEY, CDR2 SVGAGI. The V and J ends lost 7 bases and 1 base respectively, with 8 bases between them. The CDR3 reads CASTDGSYEQYF. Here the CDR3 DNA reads TGTGCCAGCACGGATGGATCCTACGAGCAGTACTTC.

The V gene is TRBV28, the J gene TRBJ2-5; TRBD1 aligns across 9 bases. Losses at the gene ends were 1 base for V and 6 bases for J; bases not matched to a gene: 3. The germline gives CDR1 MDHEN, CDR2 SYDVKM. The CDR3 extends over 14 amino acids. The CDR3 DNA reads TGTGCCAGCAGTTTATTGGGGACAGGGCAGACCCAGTACTTC. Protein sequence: CASSLLGTGQTQYF.

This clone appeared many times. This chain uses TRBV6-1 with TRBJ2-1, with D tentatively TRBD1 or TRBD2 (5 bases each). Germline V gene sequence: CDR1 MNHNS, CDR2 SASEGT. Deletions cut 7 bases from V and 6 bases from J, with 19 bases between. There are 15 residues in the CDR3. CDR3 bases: TGTGCCAGCACCGAGGGAGACAGAGCGAGCAATGAGCAGTTCTTC. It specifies CASTEGDRASNEQFF.